Detailed here is one TCR beta chain. This sample is drawn from a study of control samples from healthy donors and cancer patients. Using immunoSEQ multiplex PCR, the repertoire was profiled, and TCRdb retains in-frame clones only, with some absent. Of 80,000 to 100,000 clones in the sample, more than 90% are singletons; the top ten hold under 4%. Between the trimmed V and J ends, which lost 0 bases and 3 bases, there was a span of 23 bases. Per germline, CDR1 LNHNV and CDR2 YYDKDF (reference sequence). The CDR3 spans 19 residues. Sequencing was done on a sample of blood. The source of this sequence is a human donor in good health. The donor label of this sample is uncertain. V is TRBV15 and J is TRBJ1-1, with D possibly being TRBD1 (5 bases). The CDR3 loop reads CATSRDLGTAKDKYTEAFF. The CDR3 coding sequence is TGTGCCACCAGCAGAGACTTGGGAACGGCTAAGGACAAATACACTGAAGCTTTCTTT. Full variable domain (outside the CDR3, taken from reference TRBV15 and TRBJ1-1): DAMVIQNPRYQVTQFGKPVTLSCSQTLNHNVMYWYQQKSSQAPKLLFHYYDKDFNNEADTPDNFQSRRPNTSFCFLDIRSPGLGDTAMYLCATSRDLGTAKDKYTEAFFGQGTRLTVV.